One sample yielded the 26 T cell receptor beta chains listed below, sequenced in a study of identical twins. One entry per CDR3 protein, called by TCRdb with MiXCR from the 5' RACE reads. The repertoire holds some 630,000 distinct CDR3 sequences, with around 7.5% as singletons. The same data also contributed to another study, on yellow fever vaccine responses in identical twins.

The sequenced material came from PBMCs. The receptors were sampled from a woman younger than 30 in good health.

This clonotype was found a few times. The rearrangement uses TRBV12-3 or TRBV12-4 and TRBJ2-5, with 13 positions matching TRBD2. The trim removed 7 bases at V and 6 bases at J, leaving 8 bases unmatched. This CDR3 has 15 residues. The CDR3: CASMILAGGPKTQYF. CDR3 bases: TGTGCCAGCATGATACTAGCGGGGGGGCCGAAGACCCAGTACTTC.

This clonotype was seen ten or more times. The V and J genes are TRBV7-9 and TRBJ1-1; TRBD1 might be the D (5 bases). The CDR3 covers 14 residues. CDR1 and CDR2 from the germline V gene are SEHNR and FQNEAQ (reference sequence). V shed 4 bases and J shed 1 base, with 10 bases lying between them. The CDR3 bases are TGTGCCAGCAGCTCGGGGGGGAAGAACACTGAAGCTTTCTTT. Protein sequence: CASSSGGKNTEAFF.

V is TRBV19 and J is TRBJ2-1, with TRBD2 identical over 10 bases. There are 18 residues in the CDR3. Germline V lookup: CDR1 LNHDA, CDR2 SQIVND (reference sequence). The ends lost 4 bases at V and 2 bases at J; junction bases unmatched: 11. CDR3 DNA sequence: TGTGCCAGTAGTAGGGACGGCCCTGGACTAGCGGCCTACAATGAGCAGTTCTTC. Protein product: CASSRDGPGLAAYNEQFF.

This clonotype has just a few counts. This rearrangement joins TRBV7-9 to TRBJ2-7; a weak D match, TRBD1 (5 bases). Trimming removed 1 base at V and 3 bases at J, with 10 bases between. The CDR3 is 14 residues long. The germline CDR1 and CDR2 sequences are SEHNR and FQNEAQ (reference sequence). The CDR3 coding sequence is TGTGCCAGCAGCTTAGGGGGCAGCTTCTACGAGCAGTACGTC. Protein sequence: CASSLGGSFYEQYV.

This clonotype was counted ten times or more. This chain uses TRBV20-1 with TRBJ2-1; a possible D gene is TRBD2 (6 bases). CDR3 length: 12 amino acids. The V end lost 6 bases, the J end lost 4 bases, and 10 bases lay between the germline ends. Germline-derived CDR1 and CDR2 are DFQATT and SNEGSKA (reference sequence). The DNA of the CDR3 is TGCAGTGCCGCCCTAGCGTACAATGAGCAGTTCTTC. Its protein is CSAALAYNEQFF.

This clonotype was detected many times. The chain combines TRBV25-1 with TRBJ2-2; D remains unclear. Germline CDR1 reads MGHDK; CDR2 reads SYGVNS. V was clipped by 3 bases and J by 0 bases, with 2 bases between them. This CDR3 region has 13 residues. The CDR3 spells CASSEANTGELFF. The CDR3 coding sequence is TGTGCCAGCAGTGAGGCGAACACCGGGGAGCTGTTTTTT.

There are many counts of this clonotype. The CDR3 bases are TGTGCCATCAGTGATATAGGGTTCCAAGCTTTCTTT. It yields the protein CAISDIGFQAFF. This chain connects TRBV10-3 to TRBJ1-1; D is undetermined. The germline gives CDR1 ENHRY, CDR2 SYGVKD. Trimming pared 3 bases from V and 9 bases from J, leaving 11 bases between. This CDR3 is built from 12 residues.

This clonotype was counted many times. CDR3 loop: CASGFFQGNTEAFF. CDR3 nucleotides: TGTGCTAGTGGTTTTTTTCAGGGGAACACTGAAGCTTTCTTT. The chain is built from TRBV12-5 and TRBJ1-1, with TRBD1 as a possible D gene (5 bases). This CDR3 spans 14 amino acids. The V gene lost 3 bases and the J gene lost 1 base, with 9 bases spanning the gap. The germline gives CDR1 LGHNT, CDR2 FRNRAP.

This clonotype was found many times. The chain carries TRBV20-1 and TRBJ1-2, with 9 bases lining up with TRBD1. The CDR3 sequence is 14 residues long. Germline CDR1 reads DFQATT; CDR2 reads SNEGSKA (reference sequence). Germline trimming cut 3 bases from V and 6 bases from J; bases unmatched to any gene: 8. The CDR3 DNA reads TGCAGTGCTAGCCGAATACAGGGGGCTCATGGCTACACCTTC. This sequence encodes CSASRIQGAHGYTF.

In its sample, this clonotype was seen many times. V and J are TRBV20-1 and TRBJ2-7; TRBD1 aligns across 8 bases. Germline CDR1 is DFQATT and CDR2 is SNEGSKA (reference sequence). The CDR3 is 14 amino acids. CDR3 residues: CSARASGQAPEPYV. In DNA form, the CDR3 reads TGCAGTGCTAGAGCCTCGGGACAGGCCCCCGAGCCGTACGTC.

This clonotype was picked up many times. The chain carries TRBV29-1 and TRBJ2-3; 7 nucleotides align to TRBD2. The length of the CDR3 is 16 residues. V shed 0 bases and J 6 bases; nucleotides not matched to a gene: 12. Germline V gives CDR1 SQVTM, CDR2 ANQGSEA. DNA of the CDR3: TGCAGCGTTGAAGATCGAGAGGGGAGGGCCCTGGATACGCAGTATTTT. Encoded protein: CSVEDREGRALDTQYF.

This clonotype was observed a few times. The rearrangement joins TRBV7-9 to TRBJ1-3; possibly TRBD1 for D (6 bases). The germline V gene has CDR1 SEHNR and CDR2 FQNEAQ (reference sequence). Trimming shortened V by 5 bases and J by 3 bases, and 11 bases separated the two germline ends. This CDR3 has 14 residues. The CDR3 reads CASSPDRIGNTIYF. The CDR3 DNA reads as TGTGCCAGCAGCCCGGACAGAATTGGAAACACCATATATTTT.

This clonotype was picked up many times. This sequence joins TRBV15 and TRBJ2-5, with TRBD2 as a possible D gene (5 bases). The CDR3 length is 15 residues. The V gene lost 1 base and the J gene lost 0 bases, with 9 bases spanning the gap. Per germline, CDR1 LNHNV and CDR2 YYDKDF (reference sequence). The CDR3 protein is CATSRGGGNQETQYF. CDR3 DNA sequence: TGTGCCACCAGCAGAGGTGGAGGAAACCAAGAGACCCAGTACTTC.

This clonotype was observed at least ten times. The CDR3 bases are TGTGCCAGCAGCCAACCGGGACTACAGACAGGCAATGAGCAGTTCTTC. Its protein product is CASSQPGLQTGNEQFF. J is TRBJ2-1 and V is TRBV4-2; a weak D match, TRBD2 (7 bases). CDR3 length: 16 residues. The V gene's germline CDR1 is LGHNA and CDR2 YNFKEQ. Trimming took off 2 bases at V and 6 bases at J, with 17 bases between the two ends.

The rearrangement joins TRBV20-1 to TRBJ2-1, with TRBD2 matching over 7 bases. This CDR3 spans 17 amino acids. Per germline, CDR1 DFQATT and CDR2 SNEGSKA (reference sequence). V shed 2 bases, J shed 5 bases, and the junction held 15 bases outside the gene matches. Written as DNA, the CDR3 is TGCAGTGCTAGACCGCGGGAGACTATATGGGGGGACAATGAGCAGTTCTTC. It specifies CSARPRETIWGDNEQFF.

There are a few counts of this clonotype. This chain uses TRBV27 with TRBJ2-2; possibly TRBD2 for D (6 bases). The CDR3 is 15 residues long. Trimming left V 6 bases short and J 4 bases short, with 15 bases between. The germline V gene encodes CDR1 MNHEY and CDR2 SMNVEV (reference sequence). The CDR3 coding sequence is TGTGCCAGCAGCCTCAGGACTATTCTCACCGGGGAGCTGTTTTTT. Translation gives CASSLRTILTGELFF.

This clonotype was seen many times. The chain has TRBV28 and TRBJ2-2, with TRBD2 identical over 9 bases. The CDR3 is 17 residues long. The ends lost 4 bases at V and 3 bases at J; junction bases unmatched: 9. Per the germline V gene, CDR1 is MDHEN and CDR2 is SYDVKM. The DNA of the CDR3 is TGTGCCAGCAGTTCCTCATTAGCGGGAGAAGACACCGGGGAGCTGTTTTTT. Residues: CASSSSLAGEDTGELFF.

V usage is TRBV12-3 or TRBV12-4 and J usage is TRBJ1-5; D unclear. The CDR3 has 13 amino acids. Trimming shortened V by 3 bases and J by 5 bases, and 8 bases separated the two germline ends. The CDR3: CASSLASDQPQHF. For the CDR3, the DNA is TGTGCCAGCAGTTTGGCATCGGATCAGCCCCAGCATTTT.

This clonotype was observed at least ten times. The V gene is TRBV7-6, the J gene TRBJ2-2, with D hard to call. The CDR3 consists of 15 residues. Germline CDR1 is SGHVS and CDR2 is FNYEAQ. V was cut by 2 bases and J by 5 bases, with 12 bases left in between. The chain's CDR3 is CASSLLTDWTGELFF. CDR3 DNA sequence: TGTGCCAGCAGCTTACTTACAGATTGGACCGGGGAGCTGTTTTTT.

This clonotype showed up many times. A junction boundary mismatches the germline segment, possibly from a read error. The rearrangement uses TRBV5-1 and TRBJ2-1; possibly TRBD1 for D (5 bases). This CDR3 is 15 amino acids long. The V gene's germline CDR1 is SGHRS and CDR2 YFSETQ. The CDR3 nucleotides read TGTGCCAGCAGTCAAGGACAAAGCTCCTACAATGAGCAGTTCTTC. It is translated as CASSQGQSSYNEQFF. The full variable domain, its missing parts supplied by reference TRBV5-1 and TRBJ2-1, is KAGVTQTPRYLIKTRGQQVTLSCSPISGHRSVSWYQQTPGQGLQFLFEYFSETQRNKGNFPGRFSGRQFSNSRSEMNVSTLELGDSALYLCASSQGQSSYNEQFFGPGTRLTVL.

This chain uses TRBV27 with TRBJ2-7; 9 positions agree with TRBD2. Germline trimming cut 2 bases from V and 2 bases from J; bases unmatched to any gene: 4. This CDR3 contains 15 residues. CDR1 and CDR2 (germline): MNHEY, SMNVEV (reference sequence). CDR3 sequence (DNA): TGTGCCAGCAGTTTAACTAGCGGGCGAACCTACGAGCAGTACTTC. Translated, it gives CASSLTSGRTYEQYF.

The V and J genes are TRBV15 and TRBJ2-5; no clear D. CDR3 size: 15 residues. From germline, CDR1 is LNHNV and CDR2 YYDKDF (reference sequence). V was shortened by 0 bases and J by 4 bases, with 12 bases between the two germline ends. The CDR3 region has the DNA TGTGCCACCAGCAGAGAAAAAGCGTTACCAGAGACCCAGTACTTC. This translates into CATSREKALPETQYF.

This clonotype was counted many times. CDR3: CSATGTASSGNTIYF. CDR3 in DNA: TGCAGTGCTACCGGGACAGCCAGCTCTGGAAACACCATATATTTT. The gene calls are TRBV20-1 and TRBJ1-3, with TRBD1 matching over 7 bases. The germline V gene encodes CDR1 DFQATT and CDR2 SNEGSKA (reference sequence). V trimming: 4 bases; J trimming: 0 bases; junction bases outside the gene matches: 6. This CDR3 has 15 amino acids.

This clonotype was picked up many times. The CDR3: CASSLTLNTYEQYV. As DNA, the CDR3 is TGTGCCAGCAGTTTAACCCTAAACACCTACGAGCAGTACGTC. This rearrangement joins TRBV28 to TRBJ2-7; D gene unclear. This CDR3 is 14 amino acids long. V shed 2 bases and J shed 2 bases, with 10 bases lying between them. Germline CDR1 reads MDHEN; CDR2 reads SYDVKM.

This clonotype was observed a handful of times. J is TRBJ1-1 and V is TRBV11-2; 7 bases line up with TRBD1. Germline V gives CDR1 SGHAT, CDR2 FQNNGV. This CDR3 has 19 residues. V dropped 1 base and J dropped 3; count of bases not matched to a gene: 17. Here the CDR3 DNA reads TGTGCCAGCAGCTTAGGGGGTAGACAGGGAAGGGGGATTTACACTGAAGCTTTCTTT. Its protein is CASSLGGRQGRGIYTEAFF.

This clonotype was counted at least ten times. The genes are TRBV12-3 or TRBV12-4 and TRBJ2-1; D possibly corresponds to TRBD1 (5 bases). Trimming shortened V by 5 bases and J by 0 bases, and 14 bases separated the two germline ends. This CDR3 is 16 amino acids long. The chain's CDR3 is CASSDRLESSYNEQFF. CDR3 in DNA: TGTGCCAGCAGTGACAGACTCGAGAGCTCCTACAATGAGCAGTTCTTC.